The rows below give T cell receptor beta chains drawn from one sample of a study of cytotoxic CD8 clonotypes in ibrutinib-treated CLL. Measured with immunoSEQ multiplex PCR; TCRdb has only the in-frame clones, and not every one. The sample consists of around 91,000 clones, roughly 86% of them appearing once. The starting material was PBMCs, obtained before ibrutinib treatment. The receptors shown here come from a human donor with chronic lymphocytic leukemia. Each CDR3 is given with its conserved first and last residue. A D gene is named only where the DNA matches it firmly. Size values are once, few and many counts, or a class for expanded clones, and some rows have none.

D	size	V	J	DNA	CDR3
TRBD1	.	TRBV5-4	TRBJ1-2	TGTGCCAGCAGCGGAATTCAGGGGGGCAACTATGGCTACACCTTC	CASSGIQGGNYGYTF
.	.	TRBV28	TRBJ1-2	TGTGCCAGTCGAACCCTAGGGTCCGGGACCTTC	CASRTLGSGTF
TRBD2	.	TRBV7-9	TRBJ2-1	TGTGCCAGCAGCAAGTTAGGACTAGCGGGAGAAATCCATGAGCAGTTCTTC	CASSKLGLAGEIHEQFF
.	.	TRBV30	TRBJ1-5	TGTGCCTGGAGCCTTAGGGGGGAAAGCAGCAATCAGCCCCAGCATTTT	CAWSLRGESSNQPQHF
TRBD1	.	TRBV2	TRBJ1-4	TGTGCCAGCAGTGAAGCTCGGACAGGGGTAGTAGGAAAACTGTTTTTT	CASSEARTGVVGKLFF
.	.	TRBV15	TRBJ2-1	TGTGCCACCAGCAGAGATATGAAACAGGTGTCCTACAATGAGCAGTTCTTC	CATSRDMKQVSYNEQFF
.	.	TRBV7-2	TRBJ1-3	TGTGCCAGCAGCTTCCTCGTAGGGGGTAATGCTGGAAACACCATATATTTT	CASSFLVGGNAGNTIYF
.	.	TRBV4-3	TRBJ1-2	TGCGCCAGCAGCCAAGATTCAGCGGCAGGGATTAACTATGGCTACACCTTC	CASSQDSAAGINYGYTF
TRBD2	.	TRBV11-3	TRBJ2-3	TGTGCCAGCAGCTTAGATCTTGCGGGAGGCGGGGCGCAGTATTTT	CASSLDLAGGGAQYF
TRBD1	.	TRBV6-6	TRBJ1-5	TGTGCCAGCAGTTTTAACGGACAGGGGCATTTT	CASSFNGQGHF
.	.	TRBV6-1	TRBJ2-7	TGTGCCAGCATCAGGGGAACAGGATTATACGAGCAGTACTTC	CASIRGTGLYEQYF
TRBD1	once	TRBV6-6	TRBJ2-7	TGTGCCAGCAGTTACCTAGGGACAGGAGCCTACGAGCAGTACTTC	CASSYLGTGAYEQYF
.	.	TRBV29-1	TRBJ2-1	TGCAGCGTTGAAGAAGGTAGTAATGAGCAGTTCTTC	CSVEEGSNEQFF
.	.	TRBV10-2	TRBJ1-1	TGCGCCAGCAGGGTCAGCGGGGTCTTTTACACTGAAGCTTTCTTT	CASRVSGVFYTEAFF
.	.	TRBV7-9	TRBJ2-1	TGTGCCAGCAGCGGTAGAACGGTTGAGCAGTTCTTC	CASSGRTVEQFF
.	.	TRBV7-6	TRBJ2-7	TGTGCCAGCAGCTTATTTGACCCGCTCGAGCAGTACTTC	CASSLFDPLEQYF
.	few	TRBV5-8	TRBJ1-5	TGTGCCAGCAGCTTCAGGGATCAGCCCCAGCATTTT	CASSFRDQPQHF
TRBD2	few	TRBV6-1	TRBJ2-4	TGTGCCAGCGGATTAGCGGGAGTCGCCAAAAACATTCAGTACTTC	CASGLAGVAKNIQYF
.	.	TRBV28	TRBJ1-3	TGTGCCAGCAGGCGGGTGGCGGCTGGAAACACCATATATTTT	CASRRVAAGNTIYF
.	.	TRBV28	TRBJ2-7	TGTGCCAGCAGTTCGCCGGGGGACACCTACGAGCAGTACTTC	CASSSPGDTYEQYF